This passage covers 20 T cell receptor gamma chains from one sample sequenced in a study of γδ T cells in repeated Plasmodium falciparum infection. TCRdb re-called the multiplex PCR reads via CATT. The sample lists approximately 32,000 gamma-chain clones, approximately 1.4% occurring once. Flow sorting of PBMC yielded separate Vgamma9/Vdelta2+ and Vdelta2-negative gammadelta T cell populations for bulk repertoire analysis. The specimen was gamma-delta T cells from blood. The source of these receptors is a pool of human donors (malaria-infected and uninfected, not separated).

This clone was seen ten or more times. The chain combines TRGV9 with TRGJP. Germline V gene data show CDR1 as GITISATS and CDR2 as ISYDGTV (reference sequence). J gave up 4 bases and V 0 bases, and 12 bases lay outside the gene matches. The CDR3 runs 20 residues. This CDR3 reads CALWEVQYPPQELGKKIKVF. For the CDR3, the DNA is TGTGCCTTGTGGGAGGTGCAGTACCCCCCCCAAGAGTTGGGCAAAAAAATCAAGGTATTT.

In the case of this clone: TCRdb attributes to this sequence the protein of a much larger clone, which differs from the DNA translation at residue 11; a read error is likely, and the protein displayed is translated from the DNA. The chain combines TRGV8 with TRGJP1. TCRdb lists no J gene, so it was determined here by aligning the DNA to germline. The CDR3 extends over 14 amino acids. Looked up from germline, CDR1 is VENAVY and CDR2 is YDSYNSRV. CDR3 nucleotide sequence: TGTGCCACCTGGGCCGATACCACTGGTTGGCTCAAGATATTT. Translated: CATWADTTGWLKIF.

In this sample, this clone turned up many times. V gene TRGV4 combines with J gene TRGJ1 or TRGJ2. Assignment of the J gene here rests on matching the DNA to germline, because TCRdb gives none. V was pared by 0 bases and J by 4 bases, with 6 bases of the junction left unmatched. Germline V CDR1 and CDR2: EGSTGY, YDSYTSSV. This CDR3 is 14 amino acids long. CDR3 nucleotide sequence: TGTGCCACCTGGGATGGGCATGAGTATTATAAGAAACTCTTT. This encodes CATWDGHEYYKKLF.

A note on this clone: This likely stems from a read error, as it lies one base from a far larger clone. Other DNA sequences in the sample encode the same CDR3. The J gene is TRGJP, the V gene TRGV9. Since TCRdb gives no J gene, matching the DNA to germline was used here to assign it. Trimming cost V 3 bases and J 5 bases; bases outside gene matches: 7. The CDR3 runs 17 residues. Germline V CDR1 and CDR2: GITISATS, ISYDGTV (reference sequence). This CDR3 reads CALWEREEELGKKIKVF. The CDR3 region has the DNA TGTGCCTTGTGGGAGAGGGAAGAAGAGTTGGGCAAAAAAATCAAGGTATTT.

This clone was counted ten times or more. A read error may explain this, as a much larger clone is one base away. Other DNA sequences in this sample translate to the same CDR3. This rearrangement joins TRGV8 to TRGJ1 or TRGJ2. The J gene, absent from TCRdb, was called here by matching the DNA to germline. The V segment lost 4 bases and the J segment 5 bases; nucleotides outside the gene matches: 11. The CDR3 extends over 14 amino acids. The germline V gene encodes CDR1 VENAVY and CDR2 YDSYNSRV. CDR3 residues: CATWDNRGDYKKLF. The CDR3 DNA reads TGTGCCACCTGGGACAATAGGGGCGATTATAAGAAACTCTTT.

This clone was observed at least ten times. The protein in TCRdb stems from a much larger clone and differs at residue 4 from this DNA's translation, likely a read error; here the protein is translated from the DNA. The chain joins TRGV9 to TRGJP1. TCRdb records no J gene; here it was assigned by comparing the DNA to germline. The germline gives CDR1 GITISATS, CDR2 ISYDGTV (reference sequence). This CDR3 region has 15 residues. The CDR3 sequence is CALREVRSTGWFKIF. The CDR3 DNA is TGTGCCTTGCGGGAGGTGCGTTCCACTGGTTGGTTCAAGATATTT.

This clone was found many times. The chain uses TRGV5 and TRGJP1. CDR3 length: 11 amino acids. J was trimmed by 11 bases and V by 6 bases; bases with no gene match: 6. CDR1 is VINAFY, CDR2 YDVSNSKD, per germline. The CDR3 DNA sequence: TGTGCCACCTGGAAGTACTGGTTCAAGATATTT. Translated: CATWKYWFKIF.

This clone was seen many times. A far larger clone is just one base off, so this is likely a read error. Additional DNA sequences in this sample encode the identical CDR3. The rearrangement uses TRGV9 and TRGJ1 or TRGJ2. Looked up from germline, CDR1 is GITISATS and CDR2 is ISYDGTV (reference sequence). The CDR3 sequence is 11 residues long. CDR3 nucleotide sequence: TGTGCCTTCTTGAATTACTATAAGAAACTCTTT. Residues: CAFLNYYKKLF.

Regarding this clone: TCRdb assigns this DNA the protein of a much larger clone, which departs from its translation at residue 9; this likely reflects a read error, and the protein shown comes from translating the DNA. V gene TRGV3 combines with J gene TRGJ1 or TRGJ2. No J gene is reported in TCRdb; it was inferred here by comparing the DNA with germline. The CDR3 sequence is 13 residues long. Germline CDR1 is VTNTFY and CDR2 is YDVSTARD (reference sequence). V gave up 0 bases and J gave up 9 bases; unmatched junction bases: 8. CDR3 DNA sequence: TGTGCCACCTGGGACAGGCCACGCTGTAAGAAACTCTTT. Residues: CATWDRPRCKKLF.

The rearrangement joins TRGV9 to TRGJ1 or TRGJ2. The J gene, missing from TCRdb, was assigned here through DNA to germline matching. Germline-derived CDR1 and CDR2 are GITISATS and ISYDGTV (reference sequence). The CDR3 contains 13 residues. J lost 7 bases, V lost 6 bases, and 12 bases had no gene match. CDR3 DNA: TGTGCCTTGTGGAGGTGCGAATCCTATAAGAAACTCTTT. Encoded protein: CALWRCESYKKLF.

On this clone itself: The mismatch at residue 9 between this DNA's translation and the TCRdb protein of a much larger clone likely reflects a read error; the protein shown is translated from the DNA. The rearrangement joins TRGV8 to TRGJP1. No J segment appears in TCRdb, so it was assigned here by matching the sequence to germline. CDR1 VENAVY and CDR2 YDSYNSRV come from the germline V gene. CDR3 length: 13 amino acids. CDR3 in amino acids: CATWSPTGRFKIF. For the CDR3, the DNA is TGTGCCACCTGGTCCCCCACTGGTCGGTTCAAGATATTT.

This clone came up a few times. This DNA's translation and the protein TCRdb lists, from a much larger clone, do not match at residue 15, likely due to a read error; the protein shown is translated from the DNA. The V gene reported is TRGV9; the J gene is uncalled. Germline V lookup: CDR1 GITISATS, CDR2 ISYDGTV (reference sequence). The CDR3 is 17 amino acids. CDR3: CALWEPSQELGKKIRVF. The CDR3 region has the DNA TGTGCCTTGTGGGAGCCTTCACAAGAGTTGGGCAAAAAAATCAGGGTATTT.

This clone has ten or more counts. The protein TCRdb gives is from a much larger clone and does not agree with this DNA's translation at residue 7, likely a read error; the protein shown here comes from the DNA. The chain joins TRGV9 to TRGJP. Germline lookup yields CDR1 GITISATS and CDR2 ISYDGTV (reference sequence). V lost 2 bases and J lost 8; bases outside the gene matches: 6. CDR3 length equals 16 residues. CDR3 amino acids: CALWEASKLGKKIKVF. CDR3 DNA sequence: TGTGCCTTGTGGGAGGCCTCGAAGTTGGGCAAAAAAATCAAGGTATTT.

This clone occurred many times. TCRdb's listed protein matches a much larger clone and diverges from this DNA's translation at residue 14, likely through a read error; the protein shown comes from the DNA. The J gene is TRGJP, the V gene TRGV9. No J gene was available from TCRdb, and it was assigned here by a germline match of the DNA. This CDR3 spans 17 amino acids. The germline V gene encodes CDR1 GITISATS and CDR2 ISYDGTV (reference sequence). In DNA, the CDR3 is TGTGCCTTGTGGGAGGTATTAAGAGAGTTGGGCAAAAAAGTCAAGGTATTT. Protein: CALWEVLRELGKKVKVF.

This clone was found a few times. A read error likely explains why the TCRdb protein, taken from a much larger clone, differs from this DNA's translation at residue 9; the protein shown is translated from the DNA. The chain links TRGV2 to TRGJ1 or TRGJ2. V trimming: 2 bases; J trimming: 5 bases; junction bases outside the gene matches: 9. Germline V lookup: CDR1 EGSNGY, CDR2 YDSYNSKV. This CDR3 spans 14 amino acids. The DNA of the CDR3 is TGTGCCACCTGGGACGCCCCCCTTAATTATAAGAAACTCTTT. Its protein product is CATWDAPLNYKKLF.

This clone was seen repeatedly, ten times or more. TCRdb has a much larger clone's protein, which differs at residue 5 from the translation of this DNA, likely because of a read error; what is shown is the protein translated from the DNA. The rearrangement uses TRGV9 and TRGJ1 or TRGJ2. The ends lost 5 bases at V and 7 bases at J; junction bases unmatched: 8. The CDR3 consists of 12 residues. The germline V gene has CDR1 GITISATS and CDR2 ISYDGTV (reference sequence). Here the CDR3 DNA reads TGTGCCTTGTGGGGGGCGGGGTATAAGAAACTCTTT. Residues: CALWGAGYKKLF.

Points on this clone: The limits of the CDR3 on the DNA are not certain, so only TCRdb's listed CDR3 is given. V gene TRGV9 was called; the J gene was not. The CDR3 is 32 amino acids long, termini counted. CDR1 and CDR2 (germline): GITISATS, ISYDGTV (reference sequence). The CDR3 loop reads CALWEVIGIIRNSLAVEQHLLSQVSIGRIQHF.

This clone was seen repeatedly, ten times or more. A far larger clone is one nucleotide away, so this likely arose from a read error. The genes are TRGV9 and TRGJP. Germline V CDR1 and CDR2: GITISATS, ISYDGTV (reference sequence). The CDR3 runs to 19 residues. CDR3 bases: TGTGCCTTGTGGGAGGCCATCTCTTCCTCGCAGTTGGGCGAAAAAATCAAGGTATTT. Its protein is CALWEAISSSQLGEKIKVF.

With respect to this clone: This DNA's translation and the protein TCRdb lists, from a much larger clone, do not match at residue 8, likely due to a read error; the protein shown is translated from the DNA. J is TRGJ1 or TRGJ2 and V is TRGV8. The J gene was not available in TCRdb and was assigned here by matching the DNA to germline segments. The CDR3 consists of 13 residues. V shed 2 bases, J shed 6 bases, and the junction held 7 bases outside the gene matches. Germline V gene sequence: CDR1 VENAVY, CDR2 YDSYNSRV. This CDR3 reads CATWDKEGYKKLF. CDR3 sequence (DNA): TGTGCCACCTGGGATAAGGAAGGTTATAAGAAACTCTTT.

At least ten counts were recorded for this clone. TCRdb's protein, taken from a much larger clone, differs from this DNA's translation at residue 5, likely owing to a read error; the protein displayed comes from the DNA. The gene calls are TRGV9 and TRGJ1 or TRGJ2. The J gene, left out of TCRdb, was set here by checking the DNA against germline. Germline V gene data show CDR1 as GITISATS and CDR2 as ISYDGTV (reference sequence). Trimming took 5 bases from V and 9 from J; bases not matched to a gene: 7. The CDR3 extends over 11 amino acids. The CDR3 DNA sequence: TGTGCCTTGTGGGGGTTTCTTAAGAAACTCTTT. It encodes CALWGFLKKLF.